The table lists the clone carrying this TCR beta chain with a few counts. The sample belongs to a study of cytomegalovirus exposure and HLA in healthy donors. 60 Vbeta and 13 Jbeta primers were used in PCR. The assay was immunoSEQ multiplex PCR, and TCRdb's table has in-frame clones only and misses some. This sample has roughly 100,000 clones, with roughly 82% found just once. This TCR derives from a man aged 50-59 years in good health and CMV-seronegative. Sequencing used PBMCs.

CDR3 in DNA: TGTGCCAGCAGGCAGGTTAGCGGGAGCACAGATACGCAGTATTTT. This codes for CASRQVSGSTDTQYF. The chain combines TRBV7-9 with TRBJ2-3, with 7 bases identical to TRBD2. Per the germline V gene, CDR1 is SEHNR and CDR2 is FQNEAQ (reference sequence). After removal of 6 bases from V and 0 bases from J, the junction contained 6 bases not matched to a gene. The CDR3 is 15 residues long.